The 2 T cell receptor beta chains presented below share a single source sample, sequenced in a study of shared clonotypes between healthy human individuals. The table came from immunoSEQ multiplex PCR; TCRdb's copy has only in-frame clones and leaves some out. The data contain around 2.5 million clones, approximately 93% of them singletons. The sample taken for sequencing was naive CD4+ T cells from PBMCs. As for subset: CD45RA+ positively selected. The source of these receptors is a man aged 18 to 30 in good health. Some clones in this sample may be carry-over from other donors' samples.

V is TRBV19 and J is TRBJ1-4, with D possibly matching TRBD1 (5 bases). Germline CDR1 and CDR2: LNHDA and SQIVND (reference sequence). The CDR3 is made up of 15 amino acids. V dropped 5 bases and J dropped 7 bases, with 17 bases sitting between them. The CDR3 coding sequence is TGTGCCAGTAGTCTCGGGACCGCCGGGGGTGAAAAACTGTTTTTT. This encodes CASSLGTAGGEKLFF. The full variable domain, with the rest looked up from reference TRBV19 and TRBJ1-4, is DGGITQSPKYLFRKEGQNVTLSCEQNLNHDAMYWYRQDPGQGLRLIYYSQIVNDFQKGDIAEGYSVSREKKESFPLTVTSAQKNPTAFYLCASSLGTAGGEKLFFGSGTQLSVL.

The V call is TRBV27, the J call TRBJ2-7; D might be TRBD2 (7 bases). The CDR3 totals 16 residues. Trimming left V 1 base short and J 3 bases short, with 16 bases between. Germline CDR1 and CDR2: MNHEY and SMNVEV (reference sequence). The CDR3 loop is CASSLYRGGMGYEQYF. CDR3 sequence (DNA): TGTGCCAGCAGTTTATATAGGGGGGGCATGGGCTACGAGCAGTACTTC.